The text below deals with one T cell receptor (beta chain). Trimming removed 2 bases at V and 2 bases at J, with 9 bases between. Germline V lookup: CDR1 SGHRS, CDR2 YFSETQ. The CDR3 contains 14 residues. RNA extraction was followed by reverse transcription into cDNA, which acted as the sequencing template. TCRdb's table, derived via immunoSEQ multiplex PCR, lists solely in-frame clones and lacks some. The table shows about 210,000 clones, with roughly two fifths occurring only once. This sample is part of a study of CD8+ T cells in alopecia areata. This sample's treatment: oral pan-JAK inhibitor, 5-10 mg twice daily.

Sample: CD4+ T cells sorted from blood, taken around week 36, from a patient treated with tofacitinib. The clonotype comes from a human donor with alopecia areata. J is TRBJ2-3 and V is TRBV5-1, with a weak D call TRBD1 (6 bases). CDR3 residues: CASSFTGYTDTQYF. The CDR3 nucleotides are TGCGCCAGCAGCTTCACAGGGTACACAGATACGCAGTATTTT.